One and the same sample provided the 28 T cell receptor beta chains below, sequenced in a study of blood T cell repertoires in COVID-19. Sequencing used immunoSEQ multiplex PCR; TCRdb keeps in-frame clones, though not all of them. The table includes about 170,000 clones, 88% detected once. Material for sequencing was peripheral blood. These receptors came from a man aged 45-60 years who had recovered from COVID-19.

This chain uses TRBV5-4 with TRBJ2-1; TRBD2 agrees at 9 bases. Germline lookup yields CDR1 SGHNT and CDR2 YYREEE (reference sequence). J lost 5 bases, V lost 4 bases, and 13 bases had no gene match. The CDR3 extends over 17 amino acids. CDR3 nucleotides: TGTGCCAGCAGCGGCTCGGGGAGCGGGGGGCCGAACAATGAGCAGTTCTTC. Amino acids: CASSGSGSGGPNNEQFF.

The genes are TRBV10-1 and TRBJ1-5; unclear D gene. Germline V gene lookup returns CDR1 WNHNN and CDR2 SYGVQD (reference sequence). V gave up 3 bases and J gave up 0 bases, with 9 bases separating them. The CDR3 totals 15 residues. The CDR3 DNA follows: TGCGCCAGCAGTGAATGCTCTAATAGCAATCAGCCCCAGCATTTT. Translation: CASSECSNSNQPQHF.

The chain is built from TRBV20-1 and TRBJ2-1, with 8 bases matching TRBD1. Germline-derived CDR1 and CDR2 are DFQATT and SNEGSKA (reference sequence). The CDR3 is made up of 15 amino acids. After removal of 3 bases from V and 6 bases from J, the junction contained 10 bases not matched to a gene. In nucleotides, the CDR3 is TGCAGTGCTAGTGGCGGCAGGGGGCGCCCCAATGAGCAGTTCTTC. This translates into CSASGGRGRPNEQFF.

The chain employs TRBV4-3 and TRBJ2-1; D possibly corresponds to TRBD2 (6 bases). Germline CDR1 and CDR2: LGHNA and YSLEER. The CDR3 length is 15 residues. V dropped 4 bases and J dropped 7 bases, with 17 bases sitting between them. The CDR3 region has the DNA TGCGCCAGCAGCCTTTCGGCCGGGACTTCAAATGAGCAGTTCTTC. This gives the protein CASSLSAGTSNEQFF.

The chain uses TRBV19 and TRBJ2-7, with 8 bases matching TRBD1. Germline assignment: CDR1 LNHDA and CDR2 SQIVND (reference sequence). V gave up 4 bases and J gave up 4 bases; unmatched junction bases: 9. CDR3 size: 15 residues. The CDR3 DNA is TGTGCCAGTAGTACCAGACAGGGGAGTATGTACGAGCAGTACTTC. This codes for CASSTRQGSMYEQYF.

V gene TRBV4-1 combines with J gene TRBJ1-2; no definite D call. There are 15 residues in the CDR3. Per germline, CDR1 MGHRA and CDR2 YSYEKL. With 4 bases removed from V and 0 bases from J, the gap between germline ends came to 12 bases. The CDR3, as DNA: TGCGCCAGCAGCCTTGGGGAGTTAGCTAACTATGGCTACACCTTC. Translated, it gives CASSLGELANYGYTF.

This sequence joins TRBV6-5 and TRBJ2-7; 9 nucleotides line up with TRBD2. This CDR3 contains 15 residues. The junction had 4 bases not matched to a gene; V was cut back by 3 bases and J by 1 base. CDR1 is MNHEY, CDR2 SVGAGI, per germline. This CDR3 reads CASSYGLAGSYEQYF. The CDR3 DNA sequence: TGTGCCAGCAGTTATGGGCTAGCGGGGTCCTACGAGCAGTACTTC.

Only one count was recorded for this clone. The chain carries TRBV7-3 and TRBJ2-2; 7 bases agree with TRBD1. This CDR3 contains 16 residues. Germline V gene data show CDR1 as SGHTA and CDR2 as FQGTGA. V dropped 0 bases and J dropped 4; count of bases not matched to a gene: 5. CDR3 residues: CASSLTATGITGELFF. In DNA form, the CDR3 reads TGTGCCAGCAGCTTAACGGCGACAGGGATCACCGGGGAGCTGTTTTTT.

This clone was found a few times. The V call is TRBV7-3, the J call TRBJ2-5, with D maybe TRBD1 (6 bases). The length of the CDR3 is 13 residues. The V and J ends lost 5 bases and 5 bases respectively, with 12 bases between them. Per germline, CDR1 SGHTA and CDR2 FQGTGA. The DNA of the CDR3 is TGTGCCAGCAGCAAACAGGGATGGGAGACCCAGTACTTC. This sequence encodes CASSKQGWETQYF.

This chain connects TRBV6-5 to TRBJ1-1; D not certain. There are 11 residues in the CDR3. Per the germline V gene, CDR1 is MNHEY and CDR2 is SVGAGI. Trimming cost V 10 bases and J 6 bases, with 12 bases left between them. CDR3 DNA: TGTGCCACAGCACGGGTGGCTGAAGCTTTCTTT. Translated: CATARVAEAFF.

As to this clone: One junction end disagrees with the germline gene, perhaps due to a read error. V is TRBV6-6 and J is TRBJ1-1; D not certain. There are 14 residues in the CDR3. Per germline, CDR1 MNHNY and CDR2 SVGAGI (reference sequence). As DNA, the CDR3 is TGTGCCAGCAGTCACTCCGGGAAAGAGGATAGAGCTTTCTTT. Amino acid sequence: CASSHSGKEDRAFF.

The V and J genes are TRBV5-1 and TRBJ2-5; no reliable D call. The ends were cut back, 4 bases at V and 1 base at J, with 8 bases in the middle. The germline V gene encodes CDR1 SGHRS and CDR2 YFSETQ. This CDR3 spans 13 amino acids. The CDR3 DNA sequence: TGCGCCAGCAGCGGCGGAATCCAAGAGACCCAGTACTTC. This translates into CASSGGIQETQYF.

This clone was counted once. V is TRBV2 and J is TRBJ2-7; 13 nucleotides match TRBD2. Germline V CDR1 and CDR2: SNHLY, FYNNEI. The CDR3 sequence is 16 residues long. Unmatched junction bases numbered 4, after V lost 2 bases and J lost 3 bases. The CDR3 protein is CASSERLAGGYYEQYF. The CDR3 DNA sequence: TGTGCCAGCAGTGAACGACTAGCGGGGGGCTACTACGAGCAGTACTTC.

The chain is built from TRBV25-1 and TRBJ2-1, with a weak D call TRBD1 (5 bases). The germline V gene has CDR1 MGHDK and CDR2 SYGVNS. The CDR3 covers 14 residues. Trimming cost V 8 bases and J 5 bases, with 16 bases left between them. The CDR3 region is CASGKIQADNEQFF. CDR3 DNA sequence: TGTGCCAGCGGAAAGATACAGGCGGACAATGAGCAGTTCTTC.

This clone was picked up one time. An end of the junction differs from the germline gene, which may be a read error. The J gene is TRBJ1-2, the V gene TRBV7-3, with D possibly being TRBD1 (6 bases). Per the germline V gene, CDR1 is SGHTA and CDR2 is FQGTGA. The CDR3 length is 15 residues. CDR3 sequence (DNA): TGTGCCAGCAGCCTAACCCCACAGGGCAGCTATGGCTACACCTTC. This codes for CASSLTPQGSYGYTF.

The chain is built from TRBV5-1 and TRBJ1-2; 9 bases line up with TRBD1. The CDR3 loop spans 14 amino acids. Trimming took 4 bases from V and 4 from J; bases not matched to a gene: 5. Germline lookup yields CDR1 SGHRS and CDR2 YFSETQ. CDR3 region: CASSTSDRGYGYTF. DNA of the CDR3: TGCGCCAGCAGCACCTCGGACAGGGGCTATGGCTACACCTTC.

The J gene is TRBJ2-7, the V gene TRBV18; 8 bases fit TRBD2. The CDR3 consists of 16 residues. CDR1 and CDR2 (germline): KGHSH, LQKENI. V shed 6 bases, J shed 12 bases, and the junction held 22 bases outside the gene matches. The CDR3, as DNA: TGTGCCAGCTCCCTCGTTAGCGGGACTTCAAATTTCGCAGTGTACTTC. Amino acids: CASSLVSGTSNFAVYF.

The J gene is TRBJ1-4, the V gene TRBV15, with D possibly being TRBD1 (6 bases). The V end lost 2 bases, the J end lost 6 bases, and 13 bases lay between the germline ends. The V gene's germline CDR1 is LNHNV and CDR2 YYDKDF (reference sequence). The CDR3 totals 15 residues. This CDR3 is CATSRRTGLDEKLFF. The CDR3 DNA follows: TGTGCCACCAGCAGACGCACAGGGTTGGATGAAAAACTGTTTTTT.

The chain employs TRBV7-2 and TRBJ2-3; TRBD1 might be the D (6 bases). V gave up 4 bases and J gave up 15 bases, with 17 bases separating them. This CDR3 contains 12 residues. CDR1 is SGHTA, CDR2 FQGNSA, per germline. Written as DNA, the CDR3 is TGTGCCAGCAGCTGGGGCACTCCAGGGGAATATTTT. Translation: CASSWGTPGEYF. Full variable domain (missing parts from reference TRBV7-2 and TRBJ2-3): GAGVSQSPSNKVTEKGKDVELRCDPISGHTALYWYRQSLGQGLEFLIYFQGNSAPDKSGLPSDRFSAERTGGSVSTLTIQRTQQEDSAVYLCASSWGTPGEYFGPGTRLTVL.

The rearrangement uses TRBV3-1 (or the pseudogene TRBV3-2) and TRBJ1-1; weak D call: TRBD1 (5 bases). The CDR3 extends over 14 amino acids. V was shortened by 3 bases and J by 5 bases, with 13 bases between the two germline ends. Germline V CDR1 and CDR2: LGHDT, YNNKEL (reference sequence). The CDR3 is CASSHRQGRTEAFF. The CDR3 DNA sequence: TGTGCCAGCAGCCATCGGCAGGGAAGAACTGAAGCTTTCTTT.

The chain couples TRBV10-2 to TRBJ2-3, with D tentatively TRBD2 (5 bases). Germline V gene data show CDR1 as WSHSY and CDR2 as SAAADI. Trimming removed 8 bases at V and 0 bases at J, with 12 bases between. This CDR3 has 14 amino acids. CDR3 loop: CASEDLSSTDTQYF. CDR3 DNA: TGCGCCAGCGAGGACTTGTCTAGCACAGATACGCAGTATTTT.

The chain links TRBV28 to TRBJ1-3; possibly TRBD1 for D (5 bases). Trimming removed 3 bases at V and 4 bases at J, with 13 bases between. The CDR3 runs 15 residues. CDR1 and CDR2 from the germline V gene are MDHEN and SYDVKM. CDR3 sequence reads: CASSFPGEGGNTIYF. The CDR3 coding sequence is TGTGCCAGCAGTTTCCCGGGGGAGGGGGGAAACACCATATATTTT.

This clone was observed a single time. The J gene is TRBJ2-7, the V gene TRBV5-6; TRBD2 aligns across 10 bases. After removal of 0 bases from V and 6 bases from J, the junction contained 9 bases not matched to a gene. CDR3 length: 16 amino acids. In germline, CDR1 is SGHDT, CDR2 YYEEEE. The CDR3 DNA sequence: TGTGCCAGCAGCTTGGGGCCAAGGTTAGCGGGAGGCGAGCAGTACTTC. Amino acid sequence: CASSLGPRLAGGEQYF.

V usage is TRBV6-5 and J usage is TRBJ1-2, with D possibly being TRBD1 (5 bases). CDR3 length equals 12 residues. V was clipped by 6 bases and J by 4 bases, with 9 bases between them. Germline lookup yields CDR1 MNHEY and CDR2 SVGAGI. The CDR3 protein is CASSRQLYGYTF. CDR3 bases: TGTGCCAGCAGCAGACAGCTCTATGGCTACACCTTC.

The CDR3 DNA reads as TGTGCCAGCAGCTTGGCTGGGGGCAGCTCCTACGAGCAGTACTTC. Translating it yields CASSLAGGSSYEQYF. The chain has TRBV5-6 and TRBJ2-7, with TRBD1 as a possible D gene (6 bases). From germline, CDR1 is SGHDT and CDR2 YYEEEE. V was trimmed by 0 bases and J by 0 bases, leaving 10 bases between them. The CDR3 runs 15 residues.

The chain employs TRBV7-6 and TRBJ2-1; TRBD2 agrees at 7 bases. Germline values: CDR1 SGHVS, CDR2 FNYEAQ. There are 17 residues in the CDR3. Unmatched junction bases numbered 7, after V lost 1 base and J lost 1 base. The CDR3 here is CASSLGSGAWSYNEQFF. CDR3 in DNA: TGTGCCAGCAGCTTAGGAAGCGGGGCCTGGTCCTACAATGAGCAGTTCTTC.

The V call is TRBV5-6, the J call TRBJ1-1; possibly TRBD1 for D (6 bases). This CDR3 is built from 12 residues. CDR1 is SGHDT and CDR2 is YYEEEE in the germline V gene. The V end lost 3 bases, the J end lost 8 bases, and 11 bases lay between the germline ends. CDR3 nucleotides: TGTGCCAGCAGCTCCTCCGGGACAGAAGCTTTCTTT. Its translation: CASSSSGTEAFF.

The table lists this clone with a count of one. The J gene is TRBJ1-5, the V gene TRBV19, with 9 nucleotides matching TRBD1. The CDR3 has 16 amino acids. Per the germline V gene, CDR1 is LNHDA and CDR2 is SQIVND (reference sequence). Trimming took 6 bases from V and 2 from J; bases not matched to a gene: 8. The CDR3 region has the DNA TGTGCCAGTAGGCCTCCGGGACAGGGCGGCAATCAGCCCCAGCATTTT. Its protein product is CASRPPGQGGNQPQHF.